This T cell receptor beta chain originates from a study of cytomegalovirus exposure and HLA in healthy donors. Study details: From donors who were HLA-typed, an early data release held about 85 million unique TCRs.

This CDR3 has 13 amino acids. Germline CDR1 reads MNHEY; CDR2 reads SVGAGI. Trimming stripped 6 bases from V and 6 bases from J, with 12 bases between. About this clone: As yet, its antigen is unknown.

The PCR employed 60 Vbeta primers together with 13 Jbeta primers. As originally analysed: It was a later analysis that counted around 85 million unique TCR beta chains, of which 8.5 million to 12 million were shared. Profiled with immunoSEQ multiplex PCR; TCRdb holds only in-frame clones, not every one. V, J and clone size are those of that table, while D and trimming were read from the DNA. Among more than 200,000 clones listed, roughly four fifths were seen once. Overall study results and limits: In a later analysis, a missense DCLRE1C variant was linked to TCR beta V- and J-gene trimming.

Sequencing was performed on PBMCs. This clonotype was obtained from a girl aged 2-15 years in good health and CMV-seronegative. The V gene is TRBV6-5, the J gene TRBJ1-5; possible D gene TRBD1, 6 bases. DNA of the CDR3: TGTGCCAGCAGGGAACAGGGAAGTCAGCCCCAGCATTTT. As protein: CASREQGSQPQHF.